This TCR beta chain was recorded in a study of metastatic and nonmetastatic thyroid tumors (dated by TCRdb to the early 2020s). Study-wide context: Repertoires were compared across peripheral blood and tumor or nodule tissue samples from malignant and benign thyroid patients.

The library came from PCR. The sequencer was an Illumina HiSeq 4000. High-throughput sequencing was used to profile the TCR beta-chain CDR3 region of every patient. The study's own analysis went as follows. A classifier to discriminate distant-metastatic papillary thyroid cancer patients was built from CDR3 differences across clinicopathological groups. The Shannon index was used to measure repertoire diversity, and the Morisita-Horn index was used to measure how similar tumor and blood repertoires were. TCRdb reanalyzed the raw reads on its own, using fastp at Q25 for trimming and MiXCR for clone calling, and kept in-frame beta chains. The V and J calls here are based on TCRdb, not the publication. This sample lists about 20,000 clones; 10% to 12% were detected once. The top ten hold 7.5% to 8% of the sample. None of the patients had been given any treatment before thyroid surgery. The study retrospectively analysed patient clinical samples collected from about 2012 to 2018 using T-cell receptor beta sequencing.

Summary of the overall study and its limitations: In both blood and tumor samples, TCR beta diversity was reported to be significantly higher in malignant tumors than in benign nodules.

In its sample, this clone was seen many times. It lacks a known antigen. Per-base quality was not reported, and no clone a single base away is much larger than it. The CDR3 goes from the cysteine to the phenylalanine over 14 residues. The entry retains the CDR3 DNA only, 42 bases that are in frame from base 1. In the germline V gene, CDR1 corresponds to SGHRS and CDR2 to YFSETQ. V lost 2 bases and J lost 7 bases; the stretch between them is 15 bases long. The specimen sequenced was blood. The chain couples TRBV5-1 to TRBJ1-1; no confident D gene assignment can be made. The TCR comes from a female donor with papillary thyroid cancer or a benign thyroid nodule (not recorded which). Some clones in this sample may be carry-over from other donors' samples. Read as DNA, the sequence is TGCGCCAGCAGCTTTACTTCCCCGGAGGGTGAAGCTTTCTTT. The translation is CASSFTSPEGEAFF. Outside the CDR3, residues come from the reference TRBV5-1 and TRBJ1-1 proteins, so the full variable domain is: KAGVTQTPRYLIKTRGQQVTLSCSPISGHRSVSWYQQTPGQGLQFLFEYFSETQRNKGNFPGRFSGRQFSNSRSEMNVSTLELGDSALYLCASSFTSPEGEAFFGQGTRLTVV.